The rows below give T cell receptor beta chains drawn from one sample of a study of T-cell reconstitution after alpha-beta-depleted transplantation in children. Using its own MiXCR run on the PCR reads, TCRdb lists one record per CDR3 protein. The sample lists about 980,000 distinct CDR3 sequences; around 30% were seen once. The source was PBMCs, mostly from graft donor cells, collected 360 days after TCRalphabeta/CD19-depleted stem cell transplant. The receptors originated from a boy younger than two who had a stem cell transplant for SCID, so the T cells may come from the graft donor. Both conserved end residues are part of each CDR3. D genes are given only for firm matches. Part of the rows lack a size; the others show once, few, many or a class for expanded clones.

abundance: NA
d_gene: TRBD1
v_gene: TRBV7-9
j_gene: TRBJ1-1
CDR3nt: TGTGCCAGCAGCAGTCCAGGGGGGGGGTTCACTGAAGCTTTCTTT
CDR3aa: CASSSPGGGFTEAFF

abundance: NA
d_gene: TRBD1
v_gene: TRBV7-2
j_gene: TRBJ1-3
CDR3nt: TGTGCCAGCAGCTCGGGACAGGCCTCTGGAAACACCGTATATTTT
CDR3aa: CASSSGQASGNTVYF

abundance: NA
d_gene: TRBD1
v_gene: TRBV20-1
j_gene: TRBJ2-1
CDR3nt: TGCAGTGCCCGGGACAGGGCCTACTTTTTCTACAATGAGCAGTTCTTC
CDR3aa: CSARDRAYFFYNEQFF

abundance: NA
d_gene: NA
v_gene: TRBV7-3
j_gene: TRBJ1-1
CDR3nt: TGTGCCAGCCCGAGCCCGGGACACCCGAACACTGAAGCTTTCTTT
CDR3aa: CASPSPGHPNTEAFF

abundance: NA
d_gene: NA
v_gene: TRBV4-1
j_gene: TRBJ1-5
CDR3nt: TGCGCCAGCAGCCAAGATCCCCGGGACACCATCCTTAGCAATCAGCCCCAGCATTTT
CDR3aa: CASSQDPRDTILSNQPQHF

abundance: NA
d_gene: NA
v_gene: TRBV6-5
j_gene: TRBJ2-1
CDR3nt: TGTGCCAGCAGTTACGAGGGTGGGGCTGGGGGTGAGCAGTTCTTC
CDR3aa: CASSYEGGAGGEQFF

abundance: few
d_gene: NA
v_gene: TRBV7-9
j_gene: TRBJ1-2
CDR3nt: TGTGCCAGCAGCTTAGGGGCAGCCCGTTGGGATATTTATGGCTACACCTTC
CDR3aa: CASSLGAARWDIYGYTF

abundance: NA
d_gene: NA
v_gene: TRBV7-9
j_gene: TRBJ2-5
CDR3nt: TGTGCCAGCAGTGTAATGGTGCAAGAGACCCAGTACTTC
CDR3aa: CASSVMVQETQYF

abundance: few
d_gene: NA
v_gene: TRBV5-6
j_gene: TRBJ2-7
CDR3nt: TGTGCCAGCAGCTTGGGGTTTGCCTACGAGCAGTACTTC
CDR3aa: CASSLGFAYEQYF

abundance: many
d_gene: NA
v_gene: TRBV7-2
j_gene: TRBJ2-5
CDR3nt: TGTGCCAGCAGCCCCACGGGACTGCAAGAGACCCAGTACTTC
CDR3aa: CASSPTGLQETQYF

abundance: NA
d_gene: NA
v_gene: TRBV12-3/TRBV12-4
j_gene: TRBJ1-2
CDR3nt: TGTGCCAGCAGTTTGCCGACAGGCGGCTACACCTTC
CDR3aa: CASSLPTGGYTF

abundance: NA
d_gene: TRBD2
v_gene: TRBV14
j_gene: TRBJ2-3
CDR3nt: TGTGCCAGCAGCCAAGATACGCTAGCGGGGGGCCGAGCGAATACGCAGTATTTT
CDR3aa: CASSQDTLAGGRANTQYF

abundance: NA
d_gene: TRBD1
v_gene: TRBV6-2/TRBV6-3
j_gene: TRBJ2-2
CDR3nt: TGTGCCAGCAGTCCGGGACAGGAGGGCGGGGAGCTGTTTTTT
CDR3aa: CASSPGQEGGELFF

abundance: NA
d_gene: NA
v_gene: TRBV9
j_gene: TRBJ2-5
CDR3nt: TGTGCCAGCAGCGTAGGATCCAGGGGCAGACCAGAGACCCAGTACTTC
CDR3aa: CASSVGSRGRPETQYF

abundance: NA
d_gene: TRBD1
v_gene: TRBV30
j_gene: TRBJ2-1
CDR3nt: TGTGCCTGGAGTGTAGGGACAGTCCTCAATGAGCAGTTCTTC
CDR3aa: CAWSVGTVLNEQFF

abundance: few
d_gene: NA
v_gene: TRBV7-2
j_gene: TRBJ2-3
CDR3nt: TGTGCCAGCAGCTTACGGCCCACAGTGGCGTATTTT
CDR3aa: CASSLRPTVAYF

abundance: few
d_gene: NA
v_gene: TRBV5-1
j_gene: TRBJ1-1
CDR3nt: TGCGCCAGCAGCTTGGACGGACAGTTGAACACTGAAGCTTTCTTT
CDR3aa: CASSLDGQLNTEAFF